Following are 7 T cell receptor beta chains from one sample sequenced in a study of cytomegalovirus exposure and HLA in healthy donors. PCR amplification relied on 60 Vbeta primers (plus 13 Jbeta primers). TCRdb's copy holds only in-frame clones and misses some; the assay was immunoSEQ multiplex PCR. The table has some 200,000 clones, roughly 80% seen once. Sequenced sample: PBMCs. The receptors derive from a girl aged 2 to 9 in good health and CMV-seronegative.

The chain is built from TRBV4-2 and TRBJ2-7; D might be TRBD2 (5 bases). V was shortened by 0 bases and J by 2 bases, with 23 bases between the two germline ends. This CDR3 has 19 amino acids. Germline values: CDR1 LGHNA, CDR2 YNFKEQ. The CDR3 DNA follows: TGTGCCAGCAGCCAAGATTTATCCCCCTGGACTGTCGTAACCTACGAGCAGTACTTC. It specifies CASSQDLSPWTVVTYEQYF.

This chain connects TRBV18 to TRBJ2-7; tentative D call: TRBD2 (5 bases). Germline V gene data show CDR1 as KGHSH and CDR2 as LQKENI. Trimming left V 0 bases short and J 4 bases short, with 10 bases between. The CDR3 has 14 amino acids. CDR3 DNA: TGTGCCAGCTCACCACCGGCGGGTAAATACGAGCAGTACTTC. It is translated as CASSPPAGKYEQYF.

The V and J genes are TRBV7-9 and TRBJ1-5; D is unclear. CDR1 and CDR2 (germline): SEHNR, FQNEAQ (reference sequence). The germline V and J ends were trimmed by 5 bases and 4 bases, with 21 bases remaining between them. CDR3 size: 17 residues. For the CDR3, the DNA is TGTGCCAGCAGCCTCACCGCAGGCCGCGAAACAAATCAGCCCCAGCATTTT. Translated: CASSLTAGRETNQPQHF.

The chain uses TRBV5-4 and TRBJ2-1; TRBD2 agrees at 8 bases. J lost 4 bases, V lost 4 bases, and 10 bases had no gene match. The CDR3 is made up of 16 amino acids. The germline V gene encodes CDR1 SGHNT and CDR2 YYREEE (reference sequence). The CDR3 reads CASSRTGTSTYNEQFF. CDR3 DNA: TGTGCCAGCAGCCGCACGGGGACTAGTACTTACAATGAGCAGTTCTTC.

On this clone: An end of the junction differs from the germline gene, which may be a read error. The chain combines TRBV15 with TRBJ2-7; TRBD1 is a possible D gene (6 bases). There are 11 residues in the CDR3. CDR1 LNHNV and CDR2 YYDKDF come from the germline V gene (reference sequence). The CDR3 sequence is CATSNEQGQHF. The CDR3 coding sequence is TGTGCCACCAGTAATGAACAGGGACAACACTTC.

The CDR3 here is CATSRGTSDEQYF. In DNA form, the CDR3 reads TGTGCCACCAGCAGAGGGACTAGCGACGAGCAGTACTTC. The rearrangement joins TRBV15 to TRBJ2-7, with TRBD2 matching over 9 bases. This CDR3 spans 13 amino acids. J was trimmed by 5 bases and V by 1 base; bases with no gene match: 0. Germline values: CDR1 LNHNV, CDR2 YYDKDF (reference sequence).

The chain's CDR3 is CASSVGEHSGNTIYF. CDR3 coding DNA: TGTGCCAGCAGCGTAGGGGAGCACTCTGGAAACACCATATATTTT. This rearrangement joins TRBV9 to TRBJ1-3; D is unclear. The CDR3 totals 15 residues. Germline V CDR1 and CDR2: SGDLS, YYNGEE. V lost 0 bases and J 0 bases, leaving 7 bases between the germline ends.